This section outlines one TCR beta chain sequence together with its context. Its specificity is not known. This sample was included in a study of prognosis after radiotherapy for stage I lung cancer. Findings and limits, study-wide: Differing TRBV and TRBJ gene usage was reportedly seen between patients with and without metastases. In patients receiving stereotactic body radiation therapy, unique TCR clone counts fell afterward, median roughly 10,000 versus 7,000.

Germline V gene lookup returns CDR1 WSHSY and CDR2 SAAADI. Trimming at V came to 4 bases and at J to 4 bases, leaving 12 bases not matched to a gene. This CDR3 has 17 residues. Genomic DNA yielded TCR beta CDR3, amplified by two-round multiplex PCR. The use of primers specific to each TRBV and TRBJ gene characterized first-round PCR. TCRdb passed the multiplex PCR reads through MiXCR, listing each CDR3 protein once. The data hold about 25,000 distinct CDR3 sequences, with around 36% observed a single time. The chain has TRBV10-2 and TRBJ2-1; the match to TRBD2 covers 8 bases. This specimen consisted of PBMCs, obtained before or after stereotactic body radiation therapy (not recorded which). This TCR was recovered from a donor over 45 with non-small cell lung cancer. CDR3 region: CASSGWGGREVYNEQFF. The CDR3 DNA reads as TGCGCCAGCAGTGGTTGGGGTGGGCGGGAGGTTTACAATGAGCAGTTCTTC.